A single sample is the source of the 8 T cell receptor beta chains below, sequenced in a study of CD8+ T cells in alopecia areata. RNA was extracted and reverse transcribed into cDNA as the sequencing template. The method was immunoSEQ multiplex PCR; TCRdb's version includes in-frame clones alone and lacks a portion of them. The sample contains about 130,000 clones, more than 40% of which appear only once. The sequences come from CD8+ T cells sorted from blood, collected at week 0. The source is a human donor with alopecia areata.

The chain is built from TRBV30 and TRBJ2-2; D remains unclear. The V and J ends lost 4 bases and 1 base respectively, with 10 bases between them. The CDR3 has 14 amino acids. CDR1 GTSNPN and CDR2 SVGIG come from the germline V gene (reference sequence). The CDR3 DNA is TGTGCCTGGACGCCTCAGAGGAACACCGGGGAGCTGTTTTTT. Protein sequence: CAWTPQRNTGELFF.

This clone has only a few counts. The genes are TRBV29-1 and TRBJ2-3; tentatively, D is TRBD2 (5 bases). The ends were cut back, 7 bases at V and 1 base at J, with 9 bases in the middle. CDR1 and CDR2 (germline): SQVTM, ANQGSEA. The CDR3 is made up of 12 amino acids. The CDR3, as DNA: TGCAGCGGAGGGCCGGGCACAGATACGCAGTATTTT. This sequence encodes CSGGPGTDTQYF.

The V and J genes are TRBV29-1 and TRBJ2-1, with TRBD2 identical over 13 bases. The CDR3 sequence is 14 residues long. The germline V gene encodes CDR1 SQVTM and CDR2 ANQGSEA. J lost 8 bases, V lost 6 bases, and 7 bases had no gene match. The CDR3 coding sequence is TGCAGCGTCCGACTAGCGGGGGGAGTCCATGAGCAGTTCTTC. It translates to CSVRLAGGVHEQFF.

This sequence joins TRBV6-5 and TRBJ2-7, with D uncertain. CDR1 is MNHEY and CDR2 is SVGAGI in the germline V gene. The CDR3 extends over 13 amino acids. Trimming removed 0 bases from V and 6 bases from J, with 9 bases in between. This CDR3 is CASSYSGSGEQYF. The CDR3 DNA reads TGTGCCAGCAGTTACTCGGGGTCGGGCGAGCAGTACTTC.

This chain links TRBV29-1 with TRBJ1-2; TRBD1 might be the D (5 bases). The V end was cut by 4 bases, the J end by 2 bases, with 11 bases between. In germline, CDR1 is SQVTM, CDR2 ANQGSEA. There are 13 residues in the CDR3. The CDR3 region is CSVVNGQNYGYTF. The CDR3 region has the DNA TGCAGCGTTGTAAATGGACAAAACTATGGCTACACCTTC.

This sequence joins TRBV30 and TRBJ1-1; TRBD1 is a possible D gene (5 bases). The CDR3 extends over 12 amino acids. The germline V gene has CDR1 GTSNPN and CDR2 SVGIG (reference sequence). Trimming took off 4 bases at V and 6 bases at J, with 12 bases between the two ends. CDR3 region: CAWNFGGAEAFF. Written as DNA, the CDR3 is TGTGCCTGGAATTTCGGGGGGGCTGAAGCTTTCTTT.

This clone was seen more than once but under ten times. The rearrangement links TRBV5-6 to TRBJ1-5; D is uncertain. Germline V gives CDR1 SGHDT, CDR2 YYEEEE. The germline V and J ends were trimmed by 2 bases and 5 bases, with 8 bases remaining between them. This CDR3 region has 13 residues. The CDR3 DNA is TGTGCCAGCAGCTTCCAGAACGATCAGCCCCAGCATTTT. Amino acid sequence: CASSFQNDQPQHF. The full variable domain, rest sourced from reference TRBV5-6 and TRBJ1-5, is DAGVTQSPTHLIKTRGQQVTLRCSPKSGHDTVSWYQQALGQGPQFIFQYYEEEERQRGNFPDRFSGHQFPNYSSELNVNALLLGDSALYLCASSFQNDQPQHFGDGTRLSIL.

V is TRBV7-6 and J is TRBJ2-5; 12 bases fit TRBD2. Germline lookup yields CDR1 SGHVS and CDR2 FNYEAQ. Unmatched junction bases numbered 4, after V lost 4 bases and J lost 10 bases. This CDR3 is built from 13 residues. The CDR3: CASSSRTSGDQYF. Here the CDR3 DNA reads TGTGCCAGCAGCTCCCGGACTAGCGGGGACCAGTACTTC.